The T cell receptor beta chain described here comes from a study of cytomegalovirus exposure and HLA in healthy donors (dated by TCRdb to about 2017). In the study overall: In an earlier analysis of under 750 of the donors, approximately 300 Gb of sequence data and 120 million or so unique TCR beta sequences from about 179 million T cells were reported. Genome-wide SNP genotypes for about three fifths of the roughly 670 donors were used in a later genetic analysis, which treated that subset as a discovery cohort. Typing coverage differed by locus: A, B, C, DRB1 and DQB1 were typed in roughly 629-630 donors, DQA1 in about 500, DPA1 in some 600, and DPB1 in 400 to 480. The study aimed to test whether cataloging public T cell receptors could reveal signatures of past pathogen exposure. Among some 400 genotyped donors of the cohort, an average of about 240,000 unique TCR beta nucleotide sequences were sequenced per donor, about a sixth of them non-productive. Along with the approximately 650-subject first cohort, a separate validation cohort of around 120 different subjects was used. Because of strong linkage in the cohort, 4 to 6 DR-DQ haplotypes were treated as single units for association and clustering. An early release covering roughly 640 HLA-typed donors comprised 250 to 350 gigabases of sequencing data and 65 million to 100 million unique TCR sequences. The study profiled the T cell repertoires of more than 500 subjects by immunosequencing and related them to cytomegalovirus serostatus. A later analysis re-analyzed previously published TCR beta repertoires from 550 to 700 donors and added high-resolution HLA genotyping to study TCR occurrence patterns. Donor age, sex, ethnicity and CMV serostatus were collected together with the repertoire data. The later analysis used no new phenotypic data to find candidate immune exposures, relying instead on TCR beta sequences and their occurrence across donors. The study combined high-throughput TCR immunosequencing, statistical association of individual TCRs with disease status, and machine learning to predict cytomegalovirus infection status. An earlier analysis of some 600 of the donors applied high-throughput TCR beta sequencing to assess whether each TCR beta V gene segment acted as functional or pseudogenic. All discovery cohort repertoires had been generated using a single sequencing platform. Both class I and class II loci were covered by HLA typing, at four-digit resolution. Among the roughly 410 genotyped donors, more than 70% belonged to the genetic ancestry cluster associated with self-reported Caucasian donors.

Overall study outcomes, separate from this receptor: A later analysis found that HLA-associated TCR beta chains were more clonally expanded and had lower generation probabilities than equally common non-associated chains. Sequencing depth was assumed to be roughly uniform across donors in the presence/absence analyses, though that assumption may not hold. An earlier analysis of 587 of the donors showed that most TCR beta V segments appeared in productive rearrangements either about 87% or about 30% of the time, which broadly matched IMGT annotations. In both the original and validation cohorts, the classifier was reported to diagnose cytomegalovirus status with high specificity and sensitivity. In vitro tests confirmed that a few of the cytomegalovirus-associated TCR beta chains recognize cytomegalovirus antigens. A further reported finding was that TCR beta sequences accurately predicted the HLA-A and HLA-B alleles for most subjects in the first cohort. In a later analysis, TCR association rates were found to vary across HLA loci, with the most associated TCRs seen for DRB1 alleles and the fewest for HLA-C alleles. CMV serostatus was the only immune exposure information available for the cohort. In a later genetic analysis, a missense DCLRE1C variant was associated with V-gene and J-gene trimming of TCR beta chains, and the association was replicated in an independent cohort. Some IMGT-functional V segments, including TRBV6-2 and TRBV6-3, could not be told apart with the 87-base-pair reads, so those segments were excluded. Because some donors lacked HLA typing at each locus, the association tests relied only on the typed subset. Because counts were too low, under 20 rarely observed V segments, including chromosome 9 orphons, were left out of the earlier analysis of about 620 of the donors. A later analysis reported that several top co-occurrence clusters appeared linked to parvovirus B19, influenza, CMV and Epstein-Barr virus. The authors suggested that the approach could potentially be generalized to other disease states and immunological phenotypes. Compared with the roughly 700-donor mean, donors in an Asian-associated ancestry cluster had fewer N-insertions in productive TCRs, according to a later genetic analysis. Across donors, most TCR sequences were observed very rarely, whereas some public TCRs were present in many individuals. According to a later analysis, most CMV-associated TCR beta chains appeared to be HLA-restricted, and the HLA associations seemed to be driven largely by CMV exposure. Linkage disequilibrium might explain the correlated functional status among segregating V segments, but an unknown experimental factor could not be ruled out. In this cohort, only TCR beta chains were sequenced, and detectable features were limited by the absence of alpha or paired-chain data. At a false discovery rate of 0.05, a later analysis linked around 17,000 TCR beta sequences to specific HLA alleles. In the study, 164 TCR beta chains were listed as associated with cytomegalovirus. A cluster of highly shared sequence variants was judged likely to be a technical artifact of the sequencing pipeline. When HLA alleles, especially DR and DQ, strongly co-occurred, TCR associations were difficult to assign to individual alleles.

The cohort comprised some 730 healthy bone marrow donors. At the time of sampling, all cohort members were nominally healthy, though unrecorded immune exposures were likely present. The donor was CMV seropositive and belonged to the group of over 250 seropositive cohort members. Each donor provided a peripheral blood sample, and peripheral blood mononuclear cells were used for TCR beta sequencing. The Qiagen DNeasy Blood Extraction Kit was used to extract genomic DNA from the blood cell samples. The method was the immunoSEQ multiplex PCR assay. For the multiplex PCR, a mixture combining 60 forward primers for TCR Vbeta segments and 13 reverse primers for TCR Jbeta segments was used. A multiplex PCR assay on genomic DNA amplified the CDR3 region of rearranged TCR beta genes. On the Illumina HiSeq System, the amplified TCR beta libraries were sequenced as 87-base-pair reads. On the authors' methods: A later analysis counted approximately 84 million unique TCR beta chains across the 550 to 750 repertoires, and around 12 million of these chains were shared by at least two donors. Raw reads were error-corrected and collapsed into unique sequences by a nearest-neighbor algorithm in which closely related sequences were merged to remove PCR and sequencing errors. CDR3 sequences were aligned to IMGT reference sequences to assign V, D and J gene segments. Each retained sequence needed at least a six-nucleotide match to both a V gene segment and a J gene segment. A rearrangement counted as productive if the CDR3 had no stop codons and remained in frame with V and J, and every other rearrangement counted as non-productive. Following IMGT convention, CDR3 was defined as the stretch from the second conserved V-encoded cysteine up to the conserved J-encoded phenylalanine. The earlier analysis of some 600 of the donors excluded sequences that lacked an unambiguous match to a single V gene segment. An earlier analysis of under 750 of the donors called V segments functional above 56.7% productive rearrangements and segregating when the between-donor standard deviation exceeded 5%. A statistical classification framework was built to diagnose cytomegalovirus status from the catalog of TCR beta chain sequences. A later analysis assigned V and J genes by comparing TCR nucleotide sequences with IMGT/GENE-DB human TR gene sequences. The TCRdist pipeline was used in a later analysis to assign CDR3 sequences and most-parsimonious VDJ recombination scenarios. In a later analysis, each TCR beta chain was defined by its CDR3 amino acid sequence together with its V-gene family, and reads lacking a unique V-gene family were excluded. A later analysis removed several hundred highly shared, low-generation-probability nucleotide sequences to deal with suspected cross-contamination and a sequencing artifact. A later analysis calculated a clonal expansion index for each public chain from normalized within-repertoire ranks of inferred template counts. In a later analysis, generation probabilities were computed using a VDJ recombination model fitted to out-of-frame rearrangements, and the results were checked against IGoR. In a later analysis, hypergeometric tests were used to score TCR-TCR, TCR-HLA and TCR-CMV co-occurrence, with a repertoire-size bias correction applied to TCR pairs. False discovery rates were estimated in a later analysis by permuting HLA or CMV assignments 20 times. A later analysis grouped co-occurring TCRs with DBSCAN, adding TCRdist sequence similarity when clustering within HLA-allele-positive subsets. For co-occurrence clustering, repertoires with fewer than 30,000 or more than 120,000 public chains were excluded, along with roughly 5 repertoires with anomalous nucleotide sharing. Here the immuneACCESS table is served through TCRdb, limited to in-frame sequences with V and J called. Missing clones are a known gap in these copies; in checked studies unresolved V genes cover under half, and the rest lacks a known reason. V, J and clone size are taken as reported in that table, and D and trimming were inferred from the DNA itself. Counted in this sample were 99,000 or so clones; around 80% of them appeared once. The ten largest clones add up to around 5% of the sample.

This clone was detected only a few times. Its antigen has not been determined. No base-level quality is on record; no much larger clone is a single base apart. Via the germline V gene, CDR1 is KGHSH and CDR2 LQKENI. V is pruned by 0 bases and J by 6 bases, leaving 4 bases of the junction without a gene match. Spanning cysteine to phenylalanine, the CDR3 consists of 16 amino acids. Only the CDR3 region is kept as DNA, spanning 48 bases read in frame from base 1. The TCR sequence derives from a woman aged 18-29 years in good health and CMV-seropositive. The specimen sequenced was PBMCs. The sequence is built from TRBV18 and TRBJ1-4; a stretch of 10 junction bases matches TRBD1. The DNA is TGTGCCAGCTCACCACCAACCGGGACAGGGGATGAAAAACTGTTTTTT. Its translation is CASSPPTGTGDEKLFF. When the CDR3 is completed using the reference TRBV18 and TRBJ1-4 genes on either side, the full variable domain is NAGVMQNPRHLVRRRGQEARLRCSPMKGHSHVYWYRQLPEEGLKFMVYLQKENIIDESGMPKERFSAEFPKEGPSILRIQQVVRGDSAAYFCASSPPTGTGDEKLFFGSGTQLSVL.